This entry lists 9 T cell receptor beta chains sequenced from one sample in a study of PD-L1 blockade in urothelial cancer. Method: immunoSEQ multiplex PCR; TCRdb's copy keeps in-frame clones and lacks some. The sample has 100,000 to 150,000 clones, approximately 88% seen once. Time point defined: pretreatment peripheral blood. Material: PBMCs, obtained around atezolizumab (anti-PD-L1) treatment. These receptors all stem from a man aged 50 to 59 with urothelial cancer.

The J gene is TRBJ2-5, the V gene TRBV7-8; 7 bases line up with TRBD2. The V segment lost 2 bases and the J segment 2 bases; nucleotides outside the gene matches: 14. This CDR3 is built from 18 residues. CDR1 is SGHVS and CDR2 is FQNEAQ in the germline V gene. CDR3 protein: CASSLNPSRDYLQETQYF. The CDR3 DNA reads TGTGCCAGCAGCTTAAATCCTTCCCGGGACTACCTACAAGAGACCCAGTACTTC.

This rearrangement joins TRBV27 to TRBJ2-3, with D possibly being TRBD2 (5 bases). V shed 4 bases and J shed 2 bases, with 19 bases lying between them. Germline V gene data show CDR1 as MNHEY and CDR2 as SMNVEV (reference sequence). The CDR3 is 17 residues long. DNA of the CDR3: TGTGCCAGCAGTTCCCGGGGTACCTCGGGCATCACAGATACGCAGTATTTT. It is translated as CASSSRGTSGITDTQYF.

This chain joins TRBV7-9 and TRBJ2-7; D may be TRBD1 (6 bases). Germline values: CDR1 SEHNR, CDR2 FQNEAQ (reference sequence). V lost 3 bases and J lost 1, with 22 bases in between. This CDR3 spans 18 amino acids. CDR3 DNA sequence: TGTGCCAGCAGCTTGGTTCTACAGGGCGCTCGGAAGTCCTACGAGCAGTACTTC. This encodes CASSLVLQGARKSYEQYF. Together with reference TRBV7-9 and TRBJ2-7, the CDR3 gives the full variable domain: DTGVSQNPRHKITKRGQNVTFRCDPISEHNRLYWYRQTLGQGPEFLTYFQNEAQLEKSRLLSDRFSAERPKGSFSTLEIQRTEQGDSAMYLCASSLVLQGARKSYEQYFGPGTRLTVT.

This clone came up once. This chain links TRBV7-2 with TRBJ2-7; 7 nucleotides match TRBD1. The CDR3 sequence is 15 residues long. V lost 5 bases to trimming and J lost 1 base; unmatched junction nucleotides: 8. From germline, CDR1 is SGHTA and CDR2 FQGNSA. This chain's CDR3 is CASSLLLTGSYEQYF. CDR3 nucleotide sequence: TGTGCCAGCAGCCTTTTATTGACAGGGTCCTACGAGCAGTACTTC.

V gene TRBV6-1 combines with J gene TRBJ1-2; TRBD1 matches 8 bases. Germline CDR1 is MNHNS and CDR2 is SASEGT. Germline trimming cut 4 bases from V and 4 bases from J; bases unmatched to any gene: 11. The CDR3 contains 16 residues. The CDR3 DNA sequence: TGTGCCAGCAGTGGCAACCGACAGGGGATCGGCTATGGCTACACCTTC. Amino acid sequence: CASSGNRQGIGYGYTF.

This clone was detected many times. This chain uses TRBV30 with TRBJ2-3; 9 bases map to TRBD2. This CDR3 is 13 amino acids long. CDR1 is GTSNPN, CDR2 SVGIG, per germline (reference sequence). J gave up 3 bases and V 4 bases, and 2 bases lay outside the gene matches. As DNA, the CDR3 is TGTGCCTGGAAGGCGGGAGGGACAGATACGCAGTATTTT. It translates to CAWKAGGTDTQYF.

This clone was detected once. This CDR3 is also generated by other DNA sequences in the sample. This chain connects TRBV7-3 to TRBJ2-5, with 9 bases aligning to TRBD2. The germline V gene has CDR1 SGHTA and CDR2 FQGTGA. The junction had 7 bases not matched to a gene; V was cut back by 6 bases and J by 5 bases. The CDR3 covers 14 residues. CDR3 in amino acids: CASSPSGRRETQYF. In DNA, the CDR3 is TGTGCCAGCAGTCCCAGCGGGAGGAGGGAGACCCAGTACTTC.

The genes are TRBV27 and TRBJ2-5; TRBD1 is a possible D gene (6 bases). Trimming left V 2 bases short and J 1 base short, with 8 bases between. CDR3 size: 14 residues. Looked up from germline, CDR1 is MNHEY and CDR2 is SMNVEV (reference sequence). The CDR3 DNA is TGTGCCAGCAGTTTAATAGGGGGCCAAGAGACCCAGTACTTC. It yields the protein CASSLIGGQETQYF.

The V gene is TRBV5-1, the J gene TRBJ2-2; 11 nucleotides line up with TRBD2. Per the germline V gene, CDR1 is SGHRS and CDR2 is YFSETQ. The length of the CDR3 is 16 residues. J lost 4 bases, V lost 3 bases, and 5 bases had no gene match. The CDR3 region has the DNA TGCGCCAGCAGCTCCGCTAGCGGGAGGCCCACCGGGGAGCTGTTTTTT. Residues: CASSSASGRPTGELFF.